This is a list of T cell receptor beta chains from one sample in a study of cytomegalovirus exposure and HLA in healthy donors. Profiled with immunoSEQ multiplex PCR; TCRdb holds only in-frame clones, not every one. There are about 130,000 clones in the sample; about 66% occur only once, and roughly 1.7% lies in the top ten. The material sequenced was PBMCs. The receptors stem from a human donor in good health. Each CDR3 is given without its conserved first and last residue.

v_call,j_call,cdr3_aa
TRBV9,TRBJ1-1,ASSVVPVPGSLRTEAF
TRBV4-1,TRBJ2-2,ASSQQAGGSSGELF
TRBV15,TRBJ2-7,ATSRDSTSSYEQY
TRBV27,TRBJ2-3,ASSLPQGVVQY
TRBV14,TRBJ1-2,ASSQHEPGAYGYT
TRBV5-1,TRBJ2-1,ASQGEVPYNEQF
TRBV7-2,TRBJ2-1,ASSPGQGSYNEQF
TRBV12-5,TRBJ2-5,ASGRGGGETQY
TRBV2,TRBJ2-7,ASSSLRGAEQY
TRBV4-1,TRBJ2-7,ASSQDGGLGYEQY
TRBV19,TRBJ1-1,ASRVRRNTEAF
TRBV10-3,TRBJ1-1,AISESGQVSTEAF
TRBV10-3,TRBJ2-2,AIGQNTGELF
TRBV7-9,TRBJ2-7,ASSSRWGDEQY
TRBV5-1,TRBJ2-1,ASSLGGTSGSGNEQF
TRBV28,TRBJ2-7,ASSLGPGQGGYEQY
TRBV10-3,TRBJ1-1,AISRTGADTEAF
TRBV9,TRBJ1-2,ASSVTGTGNGYT
TRBV5-6,TRBJ1-2,ASSFGQDRGYT
TRBV6-7,TRBJ2-7,ASSYSWTGAFEQY
TRBV5-6,TRBJ2-2,ASSLVGGSLF
TRBV28,TRBJ1-1,ASRETGPNTEAF
TRBV14,TRBJ1-2,ASSQEGRVYGYT
TRBV7-2,TRBJ2-2,ASSSGLAQTGELF